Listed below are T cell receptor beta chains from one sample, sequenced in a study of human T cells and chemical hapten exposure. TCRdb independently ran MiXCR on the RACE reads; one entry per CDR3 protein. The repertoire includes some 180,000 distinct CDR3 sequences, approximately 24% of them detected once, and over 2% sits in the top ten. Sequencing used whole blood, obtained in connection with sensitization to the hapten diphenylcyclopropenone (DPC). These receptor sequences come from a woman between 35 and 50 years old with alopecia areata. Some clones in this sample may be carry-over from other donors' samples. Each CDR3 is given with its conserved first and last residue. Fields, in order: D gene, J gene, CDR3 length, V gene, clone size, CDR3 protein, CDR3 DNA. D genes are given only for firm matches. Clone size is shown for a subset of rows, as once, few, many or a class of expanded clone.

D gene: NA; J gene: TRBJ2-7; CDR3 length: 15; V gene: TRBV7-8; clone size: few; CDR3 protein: CASSLPPGPSYEQYF; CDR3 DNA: TGTGCCAGCAGCCTGCCGCCGGGACCGTCCTACGAGCAGTACTTC
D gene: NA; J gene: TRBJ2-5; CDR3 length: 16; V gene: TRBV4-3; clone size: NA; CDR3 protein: CASSVAAYSGEETQYF; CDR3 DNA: TGCGCCAGCAGCGTAGCCGCCTATAGTGGGGAGGAGACCCAGTACTTC
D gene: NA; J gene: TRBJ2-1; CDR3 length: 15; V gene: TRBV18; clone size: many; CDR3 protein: CASRLDLAQVNEQFF; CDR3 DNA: TGTGCCAGCCGACTCGATCTAGCGCAGGTCAATGAGCAGTTCTTC
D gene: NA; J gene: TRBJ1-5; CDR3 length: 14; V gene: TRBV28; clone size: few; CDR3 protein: CASSLGGGGTPQHF; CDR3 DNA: TGTGCCAGCAGTTTAGGAGGGGGGGGTACGCCCCAGCATTTT
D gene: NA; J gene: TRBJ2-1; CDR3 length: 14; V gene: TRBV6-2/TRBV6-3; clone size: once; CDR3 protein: CASRLSGRDNEQFF; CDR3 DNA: TGTGCCAGCAGACTAAGCGGAAGAGACAATGAGCAGTTCTTC
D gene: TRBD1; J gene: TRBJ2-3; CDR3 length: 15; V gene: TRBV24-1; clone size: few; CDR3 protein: CATSDIQGSTDTQYF; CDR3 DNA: TGTGCCACCAGTGATATACAGGGGAGCACAGATACGCAGTATTTT
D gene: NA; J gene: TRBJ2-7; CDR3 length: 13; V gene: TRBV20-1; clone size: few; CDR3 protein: CSARAVTESEQYF; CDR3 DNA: TGCAGTGCTAGAGCCGTGACTGAGAGCGAGCAGTACTTC
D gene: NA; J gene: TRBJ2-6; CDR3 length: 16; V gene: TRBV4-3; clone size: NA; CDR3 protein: CASSQDAGAGANVLTF; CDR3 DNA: TGCGCCAGCAGCCAAGACGCGGGGGCGGGGGCCAACGTCCTGACTTTC
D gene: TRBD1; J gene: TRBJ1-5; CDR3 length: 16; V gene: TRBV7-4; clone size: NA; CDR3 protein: CAGLRGQGYSNQPQHF; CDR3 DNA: TGTGCCGGTTTAAGGGGGCAGGGGTATAGCAATCAGCCCCAGCATTTT
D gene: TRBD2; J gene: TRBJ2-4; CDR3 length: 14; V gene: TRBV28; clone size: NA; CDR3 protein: CASSFRAGRGIQYF; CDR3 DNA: TGTGCCAGCAGTTTCAGGGCCGGGAGGGGCATTCAGTACTTC
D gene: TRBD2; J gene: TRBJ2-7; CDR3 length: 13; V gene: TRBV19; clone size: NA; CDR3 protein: CASRLRGGDEQYF; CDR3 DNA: TGTGCCAGTAGGTTGCGCGGGGGGGACGAGCAGTACTTC
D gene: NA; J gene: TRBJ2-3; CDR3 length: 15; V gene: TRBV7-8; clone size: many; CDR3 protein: CASSLVGSSTDTQYF; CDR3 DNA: TGTGCCAGCAGCTTAGTGGGGTCCAGCACAGATACGCAGTATTTT
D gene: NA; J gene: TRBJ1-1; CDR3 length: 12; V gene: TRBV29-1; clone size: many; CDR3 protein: CSVQRGRTEAFF; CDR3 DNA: TGCAGCGTCCAGCGGGGCCGCACTGAAGCTTTCTTT
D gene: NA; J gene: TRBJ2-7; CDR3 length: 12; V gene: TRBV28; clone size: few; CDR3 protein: CALLGTNYEQYF; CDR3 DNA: TGTGCCCTCCTCGGGACAAACTACGAGCAGTACTTC
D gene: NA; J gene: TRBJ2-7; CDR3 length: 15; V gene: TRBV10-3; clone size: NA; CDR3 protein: CATTGTTSPAGEQYF; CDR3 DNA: TGTGCCACCACAGGAACCACCTCGCCCGCCGGCGAGCAGTACTTC
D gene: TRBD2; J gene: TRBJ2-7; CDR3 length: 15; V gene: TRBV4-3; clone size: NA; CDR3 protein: CASSQGLAGAYEQYF; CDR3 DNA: TGCGCCAGCAGCCAAGGACTAGCGGGAGCCTACGAGCAGTACTTC
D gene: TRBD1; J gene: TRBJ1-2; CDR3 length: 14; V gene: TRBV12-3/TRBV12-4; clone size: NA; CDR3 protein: CASRKQGKDYGYTF; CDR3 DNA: TGTGCCAGCAGGAAACAGGGGAAGGACTATGGCTACACCTTC
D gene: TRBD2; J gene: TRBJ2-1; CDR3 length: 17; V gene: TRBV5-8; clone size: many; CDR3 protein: CASSLLGGTGGPDEQFF; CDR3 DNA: TGTGCCAGCAGCCTCCTTGGGGGAACGGGAGGGCCCGATGAGCAGTTCTTC
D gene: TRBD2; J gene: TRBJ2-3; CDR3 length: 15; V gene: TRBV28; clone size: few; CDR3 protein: CASSFVAGDADTQYF; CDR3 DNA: TGTGCCAGCAGTTTTGTAGCGGGAGACGCAGATACGCAGTATTTT
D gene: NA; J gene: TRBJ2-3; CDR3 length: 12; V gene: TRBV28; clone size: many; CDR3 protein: CASSGRTDTQYF; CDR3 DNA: TGTGCCAGCAGCGGACGCACAGATACGCAGTATTTT
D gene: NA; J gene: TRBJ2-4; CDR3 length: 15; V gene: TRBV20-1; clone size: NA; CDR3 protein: CSASDPRLAKNIQYF; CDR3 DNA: TGCAGTGCATCGGACCCCCGCCTAGCCAAAAACATTCAGTACTTC
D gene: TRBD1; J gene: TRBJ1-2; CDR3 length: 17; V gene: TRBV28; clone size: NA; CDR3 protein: CASSGRAYRGRGDGYTF; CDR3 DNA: TGTGCCAGCAGTGGCCGAGCCTACAGGGGGCGAGGAGATGGCTACACCTTC
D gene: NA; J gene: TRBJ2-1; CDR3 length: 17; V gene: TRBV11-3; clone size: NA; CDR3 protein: CASSSTFSGLSYNEQFF; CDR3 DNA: TGTGCCAGCAGCTCCACTTTTAGCGGCCTATCTTACAATGAGCAGTTCTTC
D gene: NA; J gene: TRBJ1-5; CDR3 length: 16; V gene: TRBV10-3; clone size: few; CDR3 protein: CAISEGGGGSNQPQHF; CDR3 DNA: TGTGCCATCAGTGAGGGGGGCGGGGGTAGCAATCAGCCCCAGCATTTT
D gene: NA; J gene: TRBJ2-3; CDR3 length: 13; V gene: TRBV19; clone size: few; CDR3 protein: CASSIGWADTQYF; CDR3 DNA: TGTGCCAGTAGTATAGGCTGGGCAGATACGCAGTATTTT
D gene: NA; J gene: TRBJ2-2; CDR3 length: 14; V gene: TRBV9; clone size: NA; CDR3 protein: CASSGGLPTGELFF; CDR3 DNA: TGTGCCAGCAGCGGGGGACTCCCCACCGGGGAGCTGTTTTTT
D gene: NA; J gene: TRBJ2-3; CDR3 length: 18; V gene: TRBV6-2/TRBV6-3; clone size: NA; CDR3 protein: CASSPIGAGVYGTDTQYF; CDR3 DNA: TGTGCCAGCAGCCCGATTGGGGCCGGAGTGTATGGCACAGATACGCAGTATTTT
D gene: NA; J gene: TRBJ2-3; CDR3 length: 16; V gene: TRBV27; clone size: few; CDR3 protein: CASSFFGTLGTDTQYF; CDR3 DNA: TGTGCCAGCAGTTTCTTCGGGACACTTGGGACAGATACGCAGTATTTT
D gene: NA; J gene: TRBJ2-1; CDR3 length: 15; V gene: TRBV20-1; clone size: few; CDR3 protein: CSARGREGGGNEQFF; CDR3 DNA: TGCAGTGCTAGGGGGCGGGAAGGTGGCGGGAATGAGCAGTTCTTC
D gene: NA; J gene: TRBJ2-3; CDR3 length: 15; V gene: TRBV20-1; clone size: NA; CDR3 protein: CSARLDRGSPDTQYF; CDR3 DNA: TGCAGTGCTAGATTGGATAGGGGGAGTCCGGATACGCAGTATTTT
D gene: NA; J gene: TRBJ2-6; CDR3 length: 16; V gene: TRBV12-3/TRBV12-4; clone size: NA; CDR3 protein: CASSLGEALGANVLTF; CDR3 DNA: TGTGCCAGCAGTTTAGGGGAGGCCCTCGGGGCCAACGTCCTGACTTTC
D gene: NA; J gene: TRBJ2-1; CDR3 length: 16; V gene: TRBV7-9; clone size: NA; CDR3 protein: CASSLVVAVMVNEQFF; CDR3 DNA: TGTGCCAGCAGCTTAGTTGTAGCGGTTATGGTCAATGAGCAGTTCTTC